The entry below describes one T cell receptor (beta chain). This record comes from a study of shared clonotypes between healthy human individuals. Germline-derived CDR1 and CDR2 are SGHRS and YFSETQ. CDR3 length equals 16 residues. V shed 2 bases, J shed 5 bases, and the junction held 11 bases outside the gene matches. The table came from immunoSEQ multiplex PCR; TCRdb's copy has only in-frame clones and leaves some out. This table has hundreds of thousands of clones, 55% to 85% appearing once. This TCR was recovered from a woman in her thirties in good health. The chain is built from TRBV5-1 and TRBJ2-5; TRBD1 aligns across 8 bases. The sequenced material came from memory CD4+ T cells sorted from blood. Subset meaning: CD45RA-negative fraction. The CDR3, as DNA: TGCGCCAGCAGCTTAGGACAGGGTCTCACATTGGAGACCCAGTACTTC. Protein: CASSLGQGLTLETQYF.